This TCR beta chain was captured by sequencing in a study of blood T cell repertoires in COVID-19. The overall study: The United States, Italy and Spain were the sources of the acute and convalescent COVID-19 samples. PBMCs, B-cell-depleted T cells, or T cells provided the cDNA or gDNA that made up the material.

Germline V gene sequence: CDR1 LGHDT, CDR2 YNNKEL (reference sequence). After removal of 4 bases from V and 7 bases from J, the junction contained 12 bases not matched to a gene. The CDR3 covers 15 residues. In the original analysis: Nucleated cell counts were estimated from reference gene primer amplification. The repertoire was sequenced with immunoSEQ multiplex PCR; TCRdb's copy has only in-frame clones and lacks some. V, J and clone size are taken as reported in that table, and D and trimming were inferred from the DNA itself. The sample records over 90,000 clones, about 85% being singletons. The receptor comes from a man aged 50-59 years in a cohort sampled during active COVID-19. J is TRBJ1-2 and V is TRBV3-1 (or the pseudogene TRBV3-2), with 7 bases that match TRBD1. The sample was peripheral blood. CDR3 residues: CASSPIDRQGAGYTF. The CDR3 nucleotides are TGTGCCAGCAGCCCAATTGATCGACAGGGCGCTGGCTACACCTTC.